The sequence of this TCR beta chain was determined in a study of naive and memory T cell subsets. Study-level points and caveats: Over 85% of naive TCR sequences appeared only once, unlike memory subsets. Naive repertoires, especially CD8, held a few larger clonotypes, possibly memory cells re-expressing CD45RA.

CDR3 length: 13 amino acids. Germline V gene sequence: CDR1 DFQATT, CDR2 SNEGSKA (reference sequence). V lost 4 bases, J lost 5 bases, and 15 bases lay in between. Two oligonucleotides, mixed equimolar, formed the beta constant-region primer covering TRBC1 and TRBC2. The ligated cDNA underwent four PCR rounds using SP2 and nested alpha and beta constant-region primers. TCRdb reprocessed the UMI-ligation and nested PCR reads with MiXCR, giving one entry per CDR3 protein. Counted here are 150,000 or so distinct CDR3 sequences, approximately 24% occurring once; the ten biggest clones make up 0.09% to 0.13%. This clonotype was seen repeatedly, ten times or more. Its antigen remains unknown.

What was sequenced was naive CD4+ T cells from blood. The sequence was obtained from a human donor in good health. The V gene is TRBV20-1, the J gene TRBJ2-7; D not certain. Here the CDR3 reads CSAIPSGVHEQYF. DNA of the CDR3: TGCAGTGCTATCCCCTCGGGCGTACACGAGCAGTACTTC.